These 2 T cell receptor beta chains were sequenced from one sample in a study of CD4 T cells in relation to SARS-CoV-2 and coronaviruses. Before the COVID-19 pandemic, during about 2010-2018, CD4+ T cells were taken from unexposed donors. The protocol was immunoSEQ multiplex PCR, while the TCRdb copy is restricted to in-frame clones and leaves out a portion. The repertoire holds around 56,000 clones, roughly 88% seen once, with 1.1% to 1.5% in the top ten. Sequenced: memory CD4+ T cells from PBMCs. The receptors shown here come from a human donor in good health.

V gene TRBV24-1 combines with J gene TRBJ2-3; possibly TRBD1 for D (6 bases). From germline, CDR1 is KGHDR and CDR2 SFDVKD. This CDR3 has 14 residues. The V end was cut by 8 bases, the J end by 0 bases, with 11 bases between. The chain's CDR3 is CATMGTPSTDTQYF. The CDR3, as DNA: TGTGCCACCATGGGGACACCTAGCACAGATACGCAGTATTTT.

This clone has a single count. The rearrangement uses TRBV5-1 and TRBJ2-6, with a tentative D call TRBD1 (6 bases). The CDR3 length is 15 residues. Germline CDR1 is SGHRS and CDR2 is YFSETQ. With 2 bases removed from V and 2 bases from J, the gap between germline ends came to 8 bases. The CDR3 protein is CASSLGGTGANVLTF. CDR3 DNA: TGCGCCAGCAGCTTAGGGGGTACTGGGGCCAACGTCCTGACTTTC.